These T cell receptor beta chains were read from a single sample in a study of T cell repertoires in cytomegalovirus infection. TCRdb reprocessed the reads via MiXCR and lists one record per CDR3 protein. The sample includes approximately 220,000 distinct CDR3 sequences, 35% to 40% of them seen just once. Their antigen targets remain unknown. The specimen comprised CD8+ T cells from cultured PBMCs, sampled from culture after CMV antigen stimulation. These receptors came from a human donor in good health (CMV status not recorded). Some clones in this sample may be carry-over from other donors' samples. CDR3s leave out the opening cysteine and the closing phenylalanine or tryptophan.

j_call: TRBJ2-7; v_call: TRBV19; cdr3_aa: ASSIGGTGFGEQY
j_call: TRBJ1-4; v_call: TRBV3-1; cdr3_aa: ASSQVDQVEKLF
j_call: TRBJ2-7; v_call: TRBV28; cdr3_aa: ASSRLRDHEQY
j_call: TRBJ2-1; v_call: TRBV7-9; cdr3_aa: ASSLEGLAGSSYNEQF
j_call: TRBJ1-4; v_call: TRBV9; cdr3_aa: ASSVEGAANEKLF
j_call: TRBJ2-1; v_call: TRBV19; cdr3_aa: ASSIGPGGAGQHYNEQF
j_call: TRBJ2-5; v_call: TRBV7-9; cdr3_aa: ASSFSTKPQETQY
j_call: TRBJ1-1; v_call: TRBV11-2; cdr3_aa: ASTSDSPEAF
j_call: TRBJ2-1; v_call: TRBV30; cdr3_aa: AWKEGTSED
j_call: TRBJ2-5; v_call: TRBV7-9; cdr3_aa: ASSFNSGKQETQY
j_call: TRBJ1-1; v_call: TRBV27; cdr3_aa: ASSYSTTMKVTEAF
j_call: TRBJ2-2; v_call: TRBV11-2; cdr3_aa: ASSLAPPAGDNTGELF
j_call: TRBJ1-1; v_call: TRBV4-1; cdr3_aa: ASSQLPGGTEAF
j_call: TRBJ1-2; v_call: TRBV10-2; cdr3_aa: ASSDSGPLGGYT
j_call: TRBJ1-6; v_call: TRBV7-8; cdr3_aa: ASSLDPVSSYNSPLH